This T cell receptor beta chain was captured by sequencing in a study of T cell responses to AZD1222 COVID-19 vaccine (dated by TCRdb to the early 2020s). Broadly, across the study: AZD1222 recipients given second doses at about 4 weeks or at about 12 weeks were pooled, since spike-specific TCR depth and breadth were not found to differ between the two schedules. TCR sequencing was performed for over 230 trial participants, of whom about 200 were given two doses of AZD1222 and around 26 were given two doses of MenACWY control vaccine. Trial participants were enrolled by age into 18-55, 56-69 and 70-plus year subgroups, with roughly 160, 29 and 62 TCR-sequenced participants respectively.

On this clone itself: Its antigen specificity is not known. No quality values exist for individual bases; no much larger clone is one base distant.

The CDR3 regions of human TCRbeta chains were subjected to immunosequencing. In the paper's pipeline: TCRs in the repertoires were compared against a reference library of SARS-CoV-2-specific TCRs that had been generated with the MIRA antigen-specificity platform. Breadth was defined as the fraction of unique TCRs that were SARS-CoV-2-associated. Depth was defined as the fraction of total T cells that were SARS-CoV-2-associated. Using the MIRA data, each spike-specific TCR was mapped to the spike region that the TCR reacts to and placed in a CD4 or CD8 class. Log10-transformed breadth and depth values were compared by one-way ANOVA with Sidak's multiple comparisons tests. TCRdb obtained this table from immuneACCESS and retained in-frame rearrangements with V and J assigned. These tables miss some clones; where compared with another copy, unresolved V genes account for less than half of the shortfall, and the remainder is unexplained. V and J calls and clone size are copied from that table; D and trimming were computed from the DNA. A total of tens of thousands of clones appear in this sample, about 89% of them only once. Approximately 7% of the sample goes to the ten largest clones.

V is pared back by 2 bases and J by 16 bases, with 21 bases lying between the germline termini. The CDR3 numbers 14 residues from cysteine through phenylalanine. Of the read, only the CDR3 DNA is kept; its 42 bases are in frame from base 1. CDR1 and CDR2 are drawn from the germline V gene: MNHNS, SASEGT. Read against the paper, the sample's time point label means: baseline before first vaccination. Vaccinee samples came from UK trials COV001 and COV002, including a single-blind randomized controlled phase 2/3 trial of AZD1222 (ChAdOx1 nCoV-19) in healthy adults. For TCRbeta chain sequencing, PBMC samples from trial participants were taken at day 0 and at day 28 after the second dose. Summary of the overall study and its limitations: Nearly half of unique spike-specific TCRs reportedly recognized epitopes outside regions mutated in the B.1.351 and B.1.1.7 variants. Participants were mostly white British, with more females than males. The authors suggested clonal diversity may have been underestimated. CD4 TCRs associated with the vaccine covered the entire spike protein, and the dominant responses were in regions 160-218 and 743-854. Conclusions about previously exposed vaccinees are limited because only a handful of AZD1222 recipients were SARS-CoV-2 seropositive at baseline. A significant rise in spike-specific TCR breadth and depth was observed after two AZD1222 doses relative to day 0 and relative to MenACWY recipients. Because no day 14 peak-response samples were available, the repertoires could be characterized only after the peak T cell response. In the small 56-69-year group, the increase in depth fell short of significance, most likely because of low power.

This sequence was found in an adult in good health. Material: peripheral blood, obtained on day 0 of AZD1222 vaccination. The sequence links TRBV6-1 to TRBJ2-1; no D gene is confidently identified. The nucleotide sequence reads as follows: TGTGCCAGCAGTGAATCTTTTCTTACCCTGTCGTGTTTCTTC. Translation gives CASSESFLTLSCFF.